Following are 6 T cell receptor beta chains from one sample sequenced in a study of somatic mutations in cytotoxic T cells in rheumatoid arthritis. The data were produced by immunoSEQ multiplex PCR, yet TCRdb's version contains in-frame clones alone and is incomplete. In the table there are 15,000 or so clones, approximately 75% of which are singletons. What was sequenced was CD8+ T cells sorted from blood. Receptor source: an adult with rheumatoid arthritis.

This chain links TRBV6-1 with TRBJ2-2; no definite D call. Trimming pared 5 bases from V and 5 bases from J, leaving 0 bases between. Germline loops: CDR1 MNHNS, CDR2 SASEGT. The CDR3 is 10 residues long. This chain's CDR3 is CASSTGELFF. CDR3 coding DNA: TGTGCCAGCAGTACCGGGGAGCTGTTTTTT.

This chain uses TRBV5-6 with TRBJ2-7; no clear D gene. Looked up from germline, CDR1 is SGHDT and CDR2 is YYEEEE. The CDR3 spans 14 residues. V gave up 4 bases and J gave up 2 bases, with 13 bases separating them. CDR3 in amino acids: CASSPHGVAYEQYF. CDR3 sequence (DNA): TGTGCCAGCAGCCCTCATGGCGTAGCCTACGAGCAGTACTTC.

This clone ranks as medium-sized (0.01 to 0.1%). The chain has TRBV30 and TRBJ2-2; TRBD2 matches 8 bases. Trimming cost V 1 base and J 6 bases; bases outside gene matches: 7. The CDR3 contains 15 residues. Germline V lookup: CDR1 GTSNPN, CDR2 SVGIG (reference sequence). The DNA for the CDR3 is TGTGCCTGGAGTGGCGCGGGGGGCGAAGCCGGGGAGCTGTTTTTT. Amino acid sequence: CAWSGAGGEAGELFF.

V gene TRBV27 combines with J gene TRBJ1-2; D might be TRBD1 (5 bases). The CDR3 runs to 14 residues. Germline V gives CDR1 MNHEY, CDR2 SMNVEV (reference sequence). With 0 bases removed from V and 7 bases from J, the gap between germline ends came to 12 bases. CDR3 protein: CASSLSWGVGGYTF. In nucleotides, the CDR3 is TGTGCCAGCAGTTTATCGTGGGGGGTTGGTGGCTACACCTTC.

This clone has just one count. The same CDR3 can be traced to other DNA sequences in this sample. This sequence joins TRBV20-1 and TRBJ2-7; D ambiguous. The V end was cut by 3 bases, the J end by 3 bases, with 6 bases between. The CDR3 sequence is 11 residues long. Germline CDR1 reads DFQATT; CDR2 reads SNEGSKA (reference sequence). CDR3 sequence: CSARWDYEQYV. In nucleotides, the CDR3 is TGCAGTGCTAGGTGGGACTACGAGCAGTACGTC.

The J gene is TRBJ2-2, the V gene TRBV11-3; D possibly corresponds to TRBD1 (6 bases). Germline V gene data show CDR1 as SGHNT and CDR2 as YENEEA. V lost 8 bases to trimming and J lost 6 bases, with 10 bases between them. This CDR3 has 12 amino acids. This chain's CDR3 is CASEGESGELFF. The CDR3 region has the DNA TGTGCCAGCGAGGGGGAATCCGGGGAGCTGTTTTTT.